These 11 T cell receptor beta chains share one sample of origin, sequenced in a study of shared clonotypes between healthy human individuals. Generated by immunoSEQ multiplex PCR, the TCRdb table keeps only in-frame clones and is missing some. Of more than 2 million clones in the sample, roughly 94% were seen once. The material sequenced was naive CD4+ T cells sorted from blood. Stated subset: CD45RA+ positively selected. These receptors originate from a man aged 18 to 30 in good health.

This CDR3 reads CASSSDLNSYEQYF. The CDR3 nucleotides read TGTGCCAGCAGCTCTGACTTGAACTCCTACGAGCAGTACTTC. The chain combines TRBV7-2 with TRBJ2-7, with unresolved D. Looked up from germline, CDR1 is SGHTA and CDR2 is FQGNSA. Trimming removed 4 bases from V and 0 bases from J, with 10 bases in between. The CDR3 loop spans 14 amino acids.

The chain is built from TRBV19 and TRBJ1-2; D uncertain. CDR1 is LNHDA, CDR2 SQIVND, per germline (reference sequence). The V end was cut by 2 bases, the J end by 0 bases, with 13 bases between. This CDR3 region has 16 residues. The CDR3, as DNA: TGTGCCAGTAGTATAAAACGAGCTCAGGCTAACTATGGCTACACCTTC. Translating gives CASSIKRAQANYGYTF.

V usage is TRBV7-6 and J usage is TRBJ2-2; the match to TRBD1 covers 7 bases. Germline assignment: CDR1 SGHVS and CDR2 FNYEAQ. V trimming: 5 bases; J trimming: 2 bases; junction bases outside the gene matches: 5. This CDR3 region has 15 residues. The CDR3, as DNA: TGTGCCAGCAGCATGTACAGGGGAAACACCGGGGAGCTGTTTTTT. It translates to CASSMYRGNTGELFF.

V usage is TRBV7-9 and J usage is TRBJ2-2; D is uncertain. The V gene's germline CDR1 is SEHNR and CDR2 FQNEAQ (reference sequence). The CDR3 is 15 amino acids. V dropped 3 bases and J dropped 4 bases, with 12 bases sitting between them. Here the CDR3 reads CASSFQTLGTGELFF. CDR3 nucleotide sequence: TGTGCCAGCAGCTTTCAGACCCTAGGCACCGGGGAGCTGTTTTTT.

The chain combines TRBV5-1 with TRBJ2-3, with 13 nucleotides matching TRBD2. Trimming cost V 4 bases and J 6 bases; bases outside gene matches: 8. The CDR3 consists of 16 residues. Germline-derived CDR1 and CDR2 are SGHRS and YFSETQ. The CDR3 sequence is CASSPGLAGEADTQYF. CDR3 coding DNA: TGCGCCAGCAGCCCCGGACTAGCGGGAGAGGCGGATACGCAGTATTTT.

The chain uses TRBV7-2 and TRBJ2-3, with unresolved D. The CDR3 has 14 residues. Germline assignment: CDR1 SGHTA and CDR2 FQGNSA. Deletions cut 0 bases from V and 6 bases from J, with 10 bases between. CDR3 nucleotide sequence: TGTGCCAGCAGCTTAGCGGTGGCGCAGGATACGCAGTATTTT. Amino acids: CASSLAVAQDTQYF. Combining the CDR3 with reference TRBV7-2 and TRBJ2-3 gives the whole variable domain GAGVSQSPSNKVTEKGKDVELRCDPISGHTALYWYRQSLGQGLEFLIYFQGNSAPDKSGLPSDRFSAERTGGSVSTLTIQRTQQEDSAVYLCASSLAVAQDTQYFGPGTRLTVL.

This chain connects TRBV11-2 to TRBJ1-6, with D hard to call. The CDR3 runs 13 residues. V lost 1 base, J lost 11 bases, and 9 bases lay in between. The germline V gene encodes CDR1 SGHAT and CDR2 FQNNGV. CDR3 sequence: CASSLGTGTPLHF. The CDR3 DNA reads as TGTGCCAGCAGCTTAGGGACGGGAACACCCCTCCACTTT. The full variable domain, with the rest looked up from reference TRBV11-2 and TRBJ1-6, is EAGVAQSPRYKIIEKRQSVAFWCNPISGHATLYWYQQILGQGPKLLIQFQNNGVVDDSQLPKDRFSAERLKGVDSTLKIQPAKLEDSAVYLCASSLGTGTPLHFGNGTRLTVT.

The gene calls are TRBV7-9 and TRBJ2-3; 10 bases align to TRBD2. Germline values: CDR1 SEHNR, CDR2 FQNEAQ (reference sequence). The CDR3 is 17 amino acids. J gave up 4 bases and V 2 bases, and 9 bases lay outside the gene matches. The chain's CDR3 is CASSLLRLAGDPDTQYF. The CDR3 nucleotides are TGTGCCAGCAGCTTACTCCGTCTAGCGGGAGACCCAGATACGCAGTATTTT.

This chain joins TRBV11-2 and TRBJ2-1; 9 bases fit TRBD1. The CDR3 is made up of 16 amino acids. Per the germline V gene, CDR1 is SGHAT and CDR2 is FQNNGV. V dropped 1 base and J dropped 6; count of bases not matched to a gene: 7. CDR3 in amino acids: CASSLGGQGRFNEQFF. The CDR3 nucleotides read TGTGCCAGCAGCTTAGGGGGACAGGGTCGTTTCAATGAGCAGTTCTTC.

This chain uses TRBV5-1 with TRBJ2-3; 14 nucleotides align to TRBD2. This CDR3 is 17 amino acids long. Per the germline V gene, CDR1 is SGHRS and CDR2 is YFSETQ. V shed 4 bases and J 5 bases; nucleotides not matched to a gene: 9. CDR3 sequence (DNA): TGCGCCAGCAGCGTAGGACTAGCGGGGGGCGAGGGAGATACGCAGTATTTT. Protein sequence: CASSVGLAGGEGDTQYF.

In DNA form, the CDR3 reads TGTGCCAGCAGTTTATCAGGGGATGGGACTGAAGCTTTCTTT. Translation gives CASSLSGDGTEAFF. The V gene is TRBV28, the J gene TRBJ1-1, with D possibly matching TRBD1 (6 bases). Trimming left V 1 base short and J 5 bases short, with 11 bases between. CDR1 and CDR2 (germline): MDHEN, SYDVKM. This CDR3 is built from 14 residues.